This is a list of T cell receptor beta chains from one sample in a study of blood T cell repertoires in COVID-19. Using immunoSEQ multiplex PCR, the repertoire was profiled, and TCRdb retains in-frame clones only, with some absent. The table lists more than 300,000 clones, 85% to 95% of them singletons. The source material was PBMCs or T cells enriched from blood (not recorded which). These receptors came from a woman in her 30s who had been exposed to COVID-19. The CDR3 runs from the conserved cysteine through the conserved F or W. A D gene is named only where the DNA matches it firmly. Where a row states a size, it is once, few, many or the class of an expanded clone; other rows omit it.

v_call	j_call	clone_size	d_call	cdr3_nt	cdr3_aa
TRBV4-3	TRBJ2-7	.	.	TGCGCCAGCAGCCAAGATAGGTGGCGGGCAGGGGTCTACGAGCAGTACTTC	CASSQDRWRAGVYEQYF
TRBV2	TRBJ1-1	.	.	TGTGCCAGCAGTGAAGACAGGGAGGGGAACACTGAAGCTTTCTTT	CASSEDREGNTEAFF
TRBV10-1	TRBJ2-1	.	TRBD2	TGCGCCAGCAGGGGATCATCGGGGGGAAACTCCTACAATGAGCAGTTCTTC	CASRGSSGGNSYNEQFF
TRBV19	TRBJ2-7	.	TRBD2	TGTGCCAGTAGTAGCTCTAGCGGGGGTATTGGGGAGCAGTACTTC	CASSSSSGGIGEQYF
TRBV4-1	TRBJ2-5	.	TRBD2	TGCGCCAGCAGCCAAGGACGGGCTAGCGGGGGGGCTGAGACCCAGTACTTC	CASSQGRASGGAETQYF
TRBV7-9	TRBJ1-4	.	.	TGTGCCAGCAGCTTTACTTTGGGTCGAGGTAATGAAAAACTGTTTTTT	CASSFTLGRGNEKLFF
TRBV7-3	TRBJ2-5	.	TRBD1	TGTGCCAGCAGCCGGGACAGGGGACAAGAGACCCAGTACTTC	CASSRDRGQETQYF
TRBV27	TRBJ2-5	.	.	TGTGCCAGCAGTCCAGCAGGGGACGGGGAGACCCAGTACTTC	CASSPAGDGETQYF
TRBV30	TRBJ1-1	.	.	TGTGCCTGGAGGGCATCCCAACAAGAAGCTTTCTTT	CAWRASQQEAFF
TRBV10-3	TRBJ2-6	.	.	TGTGCCATCAGTGATCGGACGGGGAGCTCTGGGGCCAACGTCCTGACTTTC	CAISDRTGSSGANVLTF
TRBV9	TRBJ2-4	.	.	TGTGCCAGCAGCGCTTACAGCCTCCCGGCGGCCAAAAACATTCAGTACTTC	CASSAYSLPAAKNIQYF
TRBV6-5	TRBJ1-5	.	.	TGTGCCAGCAGTTACTCGACCGCAGGAACGCCCCAGCATTTT	CASSYSTAGTPQHF
TRBV14	TRBJ2-2	.	.	TGTGCCAGCAGCCCAACCCCAGGAGGGACCGGGGAGCTGTTTTTT	CASSPTPGGTGELFF
TRBV6-5	TRBJ2-1	.	TRBD2	TGTGCCAGCAGTTACCCCGGACTAGCACAGTTCTTC	CASSYPGLAQFF
TRBV6-5	TRBJ2-1	.	TRBD1	TGTGCCAGCAGCCTGGGACAGAATGAGCAGTTCTTC	CASSLGQNEQFF
TRBV12-5	TRBJ1-5	.	.	TGTGCTAGTGGTTTGGGCGGCCCGGGGCAGCCCCAGCATTTT	CASGLGGPGQPQHF
TRBV11-2	TRBJ2-7	.	TRBD2	TGTGCCAGCAGCTTCGGGACTAGCGGTGCCTACGAGCAGTACTTC	CASSFGTSGAYEQYF
TRBV15	TRBJ1-6	.	.	TGTGCCACCAGCTCGGTTGCAGGTAATAATTCACCCCTCCACTTT	CATSSVAGNNSPLHF
TRBV27	TRBJ2-2	.	.	TGTGCCAGCAGTTTTAACGCGGGCAACACCGGGGAGCTGTTTTTT	CASSFNAGNTGELFF
TRBV10-3	TRBJ2-1	.	.	TGTGCCATCAACCGGGACTCCCAATCCTACAATGAGCAGTTCTTC	CAINRDSQSYNEQFF
TRBV6-2/TRBV6-3	TRBJ1-1	.	.	TGTGCCAGCAGTTACCCCCAGCGACAGCACACTGAAGCTTTCTTT	CASSYPQRQHTEAFF
TRBV4-2	TRBJ2-7	.	TRBD1	TGTGCCAGCAGTTTCCGGGACAGGGAATACGAGCAGTACTTC	CASSFRDREYEQYF
TRBV24-1	TRBJ2-5	.	.	TGTGCCTCCACTCCTACAGGGTCCGAGACCCAGTACTTC	CASTPTGSETQYF
TRBV5-1	TRBJ2-7	.	TRBD1	TGCGCCAGCAGCCACGGGGACAGGGAATTAGCCTACGAGCAGTACTTC	CASSHGDRELAYEQYF
TRBV7-9	TRBJ1-2	.	.	TGTGCCAGCAGCTTAGGAGGGGGGGGCCCTCCCTATGGCTACACCTTC	CASSLGGGGPPYGYTF
TRBV5-1	TRBJ1-3	.	TRBD1	TGCGCCAGCAGCCGGGGACAGGGAACTGGAAACACCATATATTTT	CASSRGQGTGNTIYF
TRBV7-8	TRBJ2-7	.	TRBD1	TGTGCCAGCAGCCCGCTGGACAGGAAGGCTTACGAGCAGTACTTC	CASSPLDRKAYEQYF
TRBV7-8	TRBJ1-6	.	TRBD1	TGTGCCAGCAGCTCCAGACAGGGTAGGAATTCACCCCTCCACTTT	CASSSRQGRNSPLHF
TRBV12-3/TRBV12-4	TRBJ2-7	.	.	TGTGCCAGCAGTTTAGGGGGACTCGGGCAGTACTTC	CASSLGGLGQYF
TRBV5-1	TRBJ2-7	once	TRBD2	TGCGCCAGCAGCTTGGGATACGGGGGAGGGCAAAAGCAGTACTTC	CASSLGYGGGQKQYF
TRBV18	TRBJ1-1	.	TRBD1	TGTGCCAGCTCACTCGACAGGGGGCCGAGCGCTTTCTTT	CASSLDRGPSAFF
TRBV19	TRBJ2-7	few	TRBD1	TGTGCCAGTAGCCTATCAACCGGGACAGGGACCTACGAGCAGTACTTC	CASSLSTGTGTYEQYF
TRBV5-1	TRBJ1-6	.	TRBD1	TGCGCCAGCAGCCCCCACCGGGACAGGGATTCACCCCTCCACTTT	CASSPHRDRDSPLHF
TRBV2	TRBJ1-2	.	.	TGTGCCAGCAGTGAATGGAGATCCAACTATGGCTACACCTTC	CASSEWRSNYGYTF
TRBV5-6	TRBJ1-2	.	TRBD1	TGTGCCAGCTCGGACACAGGGGGCAATGGCTACACCTTC	CASSDTGGNGYTF
TRBV18	TRBJ2-2	.	.	TGTGCCAGCTCACCACAAGGAGCTAGCAACACCGGGGAGCTGTTTTTT	CASSPQGASNTGELFF
TRBV10-3	TRBJ1-4	.	.	TGTGCCATCAGTGGACCCCAGGCAGGAGAAAAACTGTTTTTT	CAISGPQAGEKLFF
TRBV7-9	TRBJ1-2	once	.	TGTGCCAGCAGCTTTGAGGTTGTCTATGGCTACACCTTC	CASSFEVVYGYTF
TRBV5-1	TRBJ2-5	.	.	TGCGCCAGCAGCTTGTTAGTACAAGAGACCCAGTACTTC	CASSLLVQETQYF
TRBV29-1	TRBJ2-7	.	.	TGCAGCGTTGAAGGGCACTCCTACGAGCAGTACTTC	CSVEGHSYEQYF
TRBV5-1	TRBJ2-2	few	.	TGCGCCAGCACGCGGGGAGAGTGGAACACCGGGGAGCTGTTTTTT	CASTRGEWNTGELFF
TRBV7-9	TRBJ2-7	few	.	TGTGCCAGCAGCTTAATGGGAGGTGGAGACGAGCAGTACTTC	CASSLMGGGDEQYF
TRBV11-3	TRBJ2-7	.	TRBD1	TGTGCCAGCAGCTTAGGGCAGGGGGCTTCCTACGAGCAGTACTTC	CASSLGQGASYEQYF
TRBV30	TRBJ1-1	.	.	TGTGCCTGGAGTGTAGTAGAGAGGGAAGCTTTCTTT	CAWSVVEREAFF
TRBV5-1	TRBJ1-2	.	.	TGCGCCAGCAGCTTGAAAGCTTGGGGGGACTATGGCTACACCTTC	CASSLKAWGDYGYTF
TRBV21-1	TRBJ2-3	.	.	TGTGCCAGCAGCCCCCCTCAGTCTCATTGCACAGATACGCAGTATTTT	CASSPPQSHCTDTQYF
TRBV5-1	TRBJ2-3	.	TRBD2	TGCGCCAGCACCCTAGCGGGGGGCAGCACAGATACGCAGTATTTT	CASTLAGGSTDTQYF
TRBV5-1	TRBJ1-6	.	.	TGCGCCAGCAGCCTGCAGGGTACTGGTTCACCCCTCCACTTT	CASSLQGTGSPLHF
TRBV19	TRBJ2-1	.	TRBD2	TGTGCCAGTAGTACCGGACTAGCCGGTCGGTGGGAGCAGTTCTTC	CASSTGLAGRWEQFF
TRBV7-2	TRBJ2-1	once	TRBD2	TGTGCCAGCCAGAACGGACTAGCGGGGGACGATTCCTACAATGAGCAGTTCTTC	CASQNGLAGDDSYNEQFF
TRBV30	TRBJ1-5	.	.	TGTGCCTGGAGTCTGGCAGGTAATCAGCCCCAGCATTTT	CAWSLAGNQPQHF
TRBV29-1	TRBJ2-7	.	TRBD2	TGCAGCGCGAGTCTCGGAACTAGCGGGTACGAGCAGTACTTC	CSASLGTSGYEQYF
TRBV12-1	TRBJ2-2	.	.	TGTGCCAGCAGCTTTTATTGTTTTAGTGGCGGGGAGCTGTTTTTT	CASSFYCFSGGELFF
TRBV5-4	TRBJ2-7	.	TRBD1	TGTGCCAGCAGCCCCCGGCAGGGGGCACACGAGCAGTACTTC	CASSPRQGAHEQYF